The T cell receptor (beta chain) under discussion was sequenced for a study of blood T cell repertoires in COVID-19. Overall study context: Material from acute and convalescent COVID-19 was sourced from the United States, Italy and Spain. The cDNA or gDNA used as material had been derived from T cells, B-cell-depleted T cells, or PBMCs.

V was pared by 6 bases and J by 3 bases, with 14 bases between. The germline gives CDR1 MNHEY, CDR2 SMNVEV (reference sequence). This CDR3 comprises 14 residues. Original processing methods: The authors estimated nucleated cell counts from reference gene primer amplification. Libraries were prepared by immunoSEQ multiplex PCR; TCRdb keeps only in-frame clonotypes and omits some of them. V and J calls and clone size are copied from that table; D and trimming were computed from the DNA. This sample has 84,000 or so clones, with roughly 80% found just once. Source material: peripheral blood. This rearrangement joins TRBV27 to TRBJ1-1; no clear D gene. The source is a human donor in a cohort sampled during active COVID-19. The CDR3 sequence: CASRPIGVDTEAFF. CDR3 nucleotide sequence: TGTGCCAGCAGGCCTATCGGTGTCGACACTGAAGCTTTCTTT.